The 25 T cell receptor beta chains below were found in one sample sequenced in a study of CD8+ T cells in alopecia areata. It was cDNA, reverse transcribed from extracted RNA, that served as the sequencing template. Generated by immunoSEQ multiplex PCR, the TCRdb table keeps only in-frame clones and is missing some. The sample has over 150,000 clones; roughly 60% are singletons. The starting material was CD4+ T cells sorted from blood, obtained at week 0. Receptor source: a human donor with alopecia areata.

The chain links TRBV11-2 to TRBJ1-3, with D hard to call. Germline V lookup: CDR1 SGHAT, CDR2 FQNNGV. V was trimmed by 5 bases and J by 0 bases, leaving 11 bases between them. This CDR3 is 15 amino acids long. The CDR3 coding sequence is TGTGCCAGCAGCCCAGACCGGTCCTCTGGAAACACCATATATTTT. Protein product: CASSPDRSSGNTIYF.

The CDR3 nucleotides read TGTGCCTGGAGTACTAGACAGGTTAATTCACCCCTCCACTTT. Its protein is CAWSTRQVNSPLHF. This sequence joins TRBV30 and TRBJ1-6, with D tentatively TRBD1 (6 bases). Trimming cost V 2 bases and J 6 bases, with 11 bases left between them. CDR1 and CDR2 (germline): GTSNPN, SVGIG (reference sequence). The CDR3 is 14 residues long.

The CDR3 DNA reads as TGTGCCTCAAAAACGACAGGGGTGGACAATTCACCCCTCCACTTT. Encoded protein: CASKTTGVDNSPLHF. The V call is TRBV30, the J call TRBJ1-6; 8 bases are shared with TRBD1. This CDR3 is built from 15 residues. The junction had 12 bases not matched to a gene; V was cut back by 7 bases and J by 7 bases. Germline V gene data show CDR1 as GTSNPN and CDR2 as SVGIG (reference sequence).

This clone has just one count. The rearrangement uses TRBV29-1 and TRBJ1-1; D might be TRBD1 (6 bases). Germline CDR1 reads SQVTM; CDR2 reads ANQGSEA. The CDR3 sequence is 12 residues long. The V and J ends lost 7 bases and 1 base respectively, with 10 bases between them. CDR3 protein: CSDQQGNTEAFF. CDR3 bases: TGCAGCGACCAACAGGGGAACACTGAAGCTTTCTTT.

The chain uses TRBV30 and TRBJ2-6; D not certain. V lost 2 bases, J lost 2 bases, and 7 bases lay in between. CDR1 is GTSNPN and CDR2 is SVGIG in the germline V gene (reference sequence). This CDR3 is 14 amino acids long. The CDR3 region is CAWSPLAGANVLTF. For the CDR3, the DNA is TGTGCCTGGAGTCCCCTGGCTGGGGCCAACGTCCTGACTTTC.

The chain has TRBV5-1 and TRBJ2-3; weak D call: TRBD2 (6 bases). V dropped 4 bases and J dropped 0 bases, with 12 bases sitting between them. This CDR3 region has 15 residues. In germline, CDR1 is SGHRS, CDR2 YFSETQ. The CDR3 sequence: CASSGTLTSTDTQYF. CDR3 nucleotide sequence: TGCGCCAGCAGCGGGACTCTTACTAGCACAGATACGCAGTATTTT.

This clone has only one observation. The chain joins TRBV7-2 to TRBJ1-5; no definite D call. V lost 5 bases and J 9 bases, leaving 11 bases between the germline ends. The CDR3 loop spans 12 amino acids. Germline values: CDR1 SGHTA, CDR2 FQGNSA. CDR3 coding DNA: TGTGCCAGCAGCCCCGGAAGGTTGCCCCAGCATTTT. Translating it yields CASSPGRLPQHF.

V gene TRBV27 combines with J gene TRBJ1-3; D gene unclear. CDR1 and CDR2 (germline): MNHEY, SMNVEV (reference sequence). The CDR3 extends over 11 amino acids. Trimming took off 6 bases at V and 4 bases at J, with 4 bases between the two ends. Here the CDR3 reads CASRLGNTIYF. Written as DNA, the CDR3 is TGTGCCAGCAGATTAGGAAACACCATATATTTT.

The genes are TRBV29-1 and TRBJ2-5, with D perhaps TRBD1 (6 bases). V was shortened by 6 bases and J by 2 bases, with 19 bases between the two germline ends. Germline CDR1 SQVTM, CDR2 ANQGSEA. This CDR3 is 15 amino acids long. The DNA for the CDR3 is TGCAGCGTCTACACAGGGACGAGACTTCAAGAGACCCAGTACTTC. Amino acids: CSVYTGTRLQETQYF.

The gene calls are TRBV2 and TRBJ2-3; D call uncertain. This CDR3 has 14 amino acids. V lost 3 bases to trimming and J lost 0 bases, with 7 bases between them. Germline V gives CDR1 SNHLY, CDR2 FYNNEI. This chain's CDR3 is CASSDRPSTDTQYF. CDR3 in DNA: TGTGCCAGCAGTGATAGACCTAGCACAGATACGCAGTATTTT.

V gene TRBV20-1 combines with J gene TRBJ2-7; D remains ambiguous. Between the trimmed V and J ends, which lost 1 base and 5 bases, there was a span of 3 bases. The CDR3 runs to 10 residues. CDR1 is DFQATT, CDR2 SNEGSKA, per germline (reference sequence). The CDR3, as DNA: TGCAGTGCTAGAGCGAACGAGCAGTACTTC. Translating gives CSARANEQYF.

The chain couples TRBV30 to TRBJ2-5, with 9 bases fitting TRBD1. CDR1 is GTSNPN, CDR2 SVGIG, per germline (reference sequence). This CDR3 region has 15 residues. V gave up 4 bases and J gave up 4 bases; unmatched junction bases: 10. The CDR3 DNA is TGTGCCTGGACTATAGGGGGACAGGGAAGAGAGACCCAGTACTTC. Its protein product is CAWTIGGQGRETQYF.

The gene calls are TRBV9 and TRBJ2-1; possible D gene TRBD1, 6 bases. There are 15 residues in the CDR3. Germline lookup yields CDR1 SGDLS and CDR2 YYNGEE. Trimming removed 0 bases at V and 6 bases at J, with 13 bases between. DNA for the CDR3: TGTGCCAGCAGCGTAGGCAGGGGCAGGTTCAATGAGCAGTTCTTC. Translation: CASSVGRGRFNEQFF.

This chain connects TRBV25-1 to TRBJ1-1, with 7 nucleotides matching TRBD1. Losses at the gene ends were 4 bases for V and 9 bases for J; bases not matched to a gene: 8. This CDR3 contains 13 residues. Germline V CDR1 and CDR2: MGHDK, SYGVNS. The CDR3 here is CASSGIGGGKAFF. CDR3 DNA: TGTGCCAGCAGTGGTATAGGAGGGGGCAAAGCTTTCTTT. The full variable domain, with the rest looked up from reference TRBV25-1 and TRBJ1-1, is EADIYQTPRYLVIGTGKKITLECSQTMGHDKMYWYQQDPGMELHLIHYSYGVNSTEKGDLSSESTVSRIRTEHFPLTLESARPSHTSQYLCASSGIGGGKAFFGQGTRLTVV.

This sequence joins TRBV30 and TRBJ1-2; the match to TRBD1 covers 8 bases. Losses at the gene ends were 5 bases for V and 7 bases for J; bases not matched to a gene: 6. This CDR3 is 12 amino acids long. Germline CDR1 reads GTSNPN; CDR2 reads SVGIG (reference sequence). In nucleotides, the CDR3 is TGTGCCTGGGACAGGGGTGGAGGTGGCTACACCTTC. Amino acids: CAWDRGGGGYTF.

In regard to this clone: The same CDR3 arises from other DNA sequences in this sample as well. The chain joins TRBV29-1 to TRBJ1-1, with D tentatively TRBD1 (5 bases). Per germline, CDR1 SQVTM and CDR2 ANQGSEA. The CDR3 has 13 amino acids. Trimming removed 5 bases at V and 1 base at J, with 11 bases between. CDR3 DNA: TGCAGCGTTTCAGGGTTGAGGAACACTGAAGCTTTCTTT. Protein sequence: CSVSGLRNTEAFF.

The rearrangement joins TRBV7-6 to TRBJ2-5, with a possible D match to TRBD1 (6 bases). CDR1 and CDR2 from the germline V gene are SGHVS and FNYEAQ. The CDR3 loop spans 16 amino acids. V lost 3 bases to trimming and J lost 0 bases, with 14 bases between them. CDR3 in amino acids: CASSFAGAMYQETQYF. In DNA form, the CDR3 reads TGTGCCAGCAGCTTCGCAGGGGCGATGTACCAAGAGACCCAGTACTTC.

This rearrangement joins TRBV6-4 to TRBJ2-4, with D maybe TRBD1 (6 bases). Germline V gene sequence: CDR1 MRHNA, CDR2 SNTAGT. V gave up 6 bases and J gave up 2 bases, with 8 bases separating them. This CDR3 comprises 13 residues. CDR3 bases: TGTGCCAGCAGCAGGGGTTCCAAAAACATTCAGTACTTC. Translated, it gives CASSRGSKNIQYF.

The chain carries TRBV5-1 and TRBJ2-2; D is uncertain. The CDR3 length is 16 residues. Per the germline V gene, CDR1 is SGHRS and CDR2 is YFSETQ. V lost 2 bases, J lost 0 bases, and 11 bases lay in between. Here the CDR3 DNA reads TGCGCCAGCAGCTTCGGCCAATTAGCGAACACCGGGGAGCTGTTTTTT. Translating it yields CASSFGQLANTGELFF.

The chain combines TRBV2 with TRBJ1-1; no reliable D call. The germline V and J ends were trimmed by 6 bases and 1 base, with 18 bases remaining between them. CDR1 is SNHLY and CDR2 is FYNNEI in the germline V gene. CDR3 length: 16 amino acids. CDR3 DNA sequence: TGTGCCAGCAGAACACCGAACGGGATGGGGAACACTGAAGCTTTCTTT. It yields the protein CASRTPNGMGNTEAFF.

The J gene is TRBJ2-1, the V gene TRBV5-1; 10 bases fit TRBD2. After removal of 4 bases from V and 5 bases from J, the junction contained 6 bases not matched to a gene. Germline lookup yields CDR1 SGHRS and CDR2 YFSETQ. The CDR3 has 15 amino acids. The CDR3: CASSLTSGVNNEQFF. The CDR3 DNA follows: TGCGCCAGCAGCCTTACTAGCGGGGTAAACAATGAGCAGTTCTTC.

V gene TRBV5-6 combines with J gene TRBJ2-7, with D hard to call. Trimming took 0 bases from V and 2 from J, leaving 15 bases between them. The CDR3 consists of 16 residues. Germline loops: CDR1 SGHDT, CDR2 YYEEEE. The CDR3 loop is CASSLGLVGQAYEQYF. The CDR3, as DNA: TGTGCCAGCAGCTTGGGATTAGTTGGGCAGGCCTACGAGCAGTACTTC.

The chain links TRBV15 to TRBJ1-5; D perhaps matches TRBD1 (6 bases). The ends were cut back, 6 bases at V and 5 bases at J, with 11 bases in the middle. The germline gives CDR1 LNHNV, CDR2 YYDKDF (reference sequence). This CDR3 comprises 13 residues. CDR3 residues: CATSPYRDQPQHF. The CDR3 DNA is TGTGCCACCAGTCCGTACAGGGATCAGCCCCAGCATTTT.

The V gene is TRBV7-2, the J gene TRBJ2-2; D is unresolved. Germline-derived CDR1 and CDR2 are SGHTA and FQGNSA. V dropped 5 bases and J dropped 5 bases, with 12 bases sitting between them. The CDR3 totals 14 residues. The CDR3 sequence: CASSPLPSTGELFF. The CDR3 nucleotides read TGTGCCAGCAGCCCTCTCCCCAGTACCGGGGAGCTGTTTTTT. Filled out from reference TRBV7-2 and TRBJ2-2, the complete variable domain reads GAGVSQSPSNKVTEKGKDVELRCDPISGHTALYWYRQSLGQGLEFLIYFQGNSAPDKSGLPSDRFSAERTGGSVSTLTIQRTQQEDSAVYLCASSPLPSTGELFFGEGSRLTVL.

This chain links TRBV29-1 with TRBJ1-2, with 10 positions matching TRBD1. The V gene end was trimmed by 3 bases and the J gene end by 2 bases; junction bases not matched to a gene: 6. The CDR3 covers 15 residues. The germline gives CDR1 SQVTM, CDR2 ANQGSEA. CDR3 nucleotide sequence: TGCAGCGTTGAGAAGGGACAGGGGCGGAACTATGGCTACACCTTC. Translated: CSVEKGQGRNYGYTF.